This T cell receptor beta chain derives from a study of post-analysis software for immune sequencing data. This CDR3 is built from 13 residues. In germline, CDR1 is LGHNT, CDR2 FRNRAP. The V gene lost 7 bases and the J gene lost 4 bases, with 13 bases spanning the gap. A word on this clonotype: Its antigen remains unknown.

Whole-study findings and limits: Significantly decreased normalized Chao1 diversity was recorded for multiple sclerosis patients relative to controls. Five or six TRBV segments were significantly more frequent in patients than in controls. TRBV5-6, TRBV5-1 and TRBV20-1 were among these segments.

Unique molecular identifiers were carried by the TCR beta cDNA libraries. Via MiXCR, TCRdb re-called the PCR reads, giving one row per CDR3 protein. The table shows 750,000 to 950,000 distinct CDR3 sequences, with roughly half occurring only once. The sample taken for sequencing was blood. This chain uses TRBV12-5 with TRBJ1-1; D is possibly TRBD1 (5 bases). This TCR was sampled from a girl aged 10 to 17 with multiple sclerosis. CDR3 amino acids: CASATGVGTEAFF. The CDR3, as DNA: TGTGCTAGTGCCACGGGGGTAGGCACTGAAGCTTTCTTT.